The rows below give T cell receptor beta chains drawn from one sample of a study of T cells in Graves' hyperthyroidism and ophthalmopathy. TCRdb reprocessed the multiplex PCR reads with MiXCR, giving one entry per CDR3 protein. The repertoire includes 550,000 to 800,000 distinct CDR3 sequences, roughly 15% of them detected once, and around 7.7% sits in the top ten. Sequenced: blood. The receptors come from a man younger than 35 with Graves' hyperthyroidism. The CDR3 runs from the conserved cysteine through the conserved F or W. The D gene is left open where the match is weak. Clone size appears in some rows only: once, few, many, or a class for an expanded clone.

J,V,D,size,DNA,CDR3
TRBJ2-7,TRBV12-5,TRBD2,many,TGTGCTAGTGGCAGCGGGACGGCCTACGAGCAGTACTTC,CASGSGTAYEQYF
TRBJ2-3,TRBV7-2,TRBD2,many,TGTGCCAGCAGCTTACTGCGGGAGACAGATACGCAGTATTTT,CASSLLRETDTQYF
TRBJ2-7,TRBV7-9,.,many,TGTGCCAGCAGCTTGGGGGATTTCTCGGGAGAGCAGTACTTC,CASSLGDFSGEQYF
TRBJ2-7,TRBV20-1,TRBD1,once,TGCAGTGCTAGAGGAAACGCAGGGGGCTCTCCCTACGAGCAGTACTTC,CSARGNAGGSPYEQYF
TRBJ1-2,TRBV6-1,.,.,TGTGCCAGCAGTGAAAACGGGGGGGAGGACTATGGCTACACCTTC,CASSENGGEDYGYTF
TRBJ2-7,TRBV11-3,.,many,TGTGCCAGCAGCCTAAACCTCTCGGGGGAGAGGGAGCAGTACTTC,CASSLNLSGEREQYF
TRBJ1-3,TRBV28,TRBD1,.,TGTGCCAGCAGTTCGCCCCCACACAGGGGGCAGTCTGGAAACACCATATATTTT,CASSSPPHRGQSGNTIYF
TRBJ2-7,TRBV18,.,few,TGTGCCAGCTCACCGCTGCTCTGGAACGAGCAGTACTTC,CASSPLLWNEQYF
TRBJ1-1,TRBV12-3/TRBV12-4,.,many,TGTGCCAGCAGGAAGGGGGAATCTGAAGCTTTCTTT,CASRKGESEAFF
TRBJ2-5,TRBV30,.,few,TGTGCCTGGAGTTCCGACACCCAATCTAGGACCCAGTACTTC,CAWSSDTQSRTQYF
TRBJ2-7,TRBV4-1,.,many,TGCGCCAGCAGCCAAGGAGGGGACGAGCAGTACTTC,CASSQGGDEQYF
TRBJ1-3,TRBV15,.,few,TGTGCCACCAGCAGAGATCGGGCCGGAAACACCATATATTTT,CATSRDRAGNTIYF
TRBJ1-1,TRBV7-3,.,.,TGTGCCAGCAGCACGGTAGGAATGAACACTGAAGCTTTCTTT,CASSTVGMNTEAFF
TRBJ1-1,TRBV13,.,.,TGTGCCAGCAGGGCCTGGGGTCTGATGAACACTGAAGCTTTCTTT,CASRAWGLMNTEAFF
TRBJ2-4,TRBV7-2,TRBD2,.,TGTGCCAGCAGAAATAGCGGGAGGGCCGCGAACATTCAGTACTTC,CASRNSGRAANIQYF
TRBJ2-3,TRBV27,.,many,TGTGCCAGCAGTTTATGGGGGGACACAGATACGCAGTATTTT,CASSLWGDTDTQYF
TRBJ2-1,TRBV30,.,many,TGTGCCTGGAAGGTTGGAGTCCATGAGCAGTTCTTC,CAWKVGVHEQFF
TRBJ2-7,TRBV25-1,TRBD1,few,TGTGCCAGCAGTGGAAACAGGGGGCAAAGCTCCTACGAGCAGTACTTC,CASSGNRGQSSYEQYF
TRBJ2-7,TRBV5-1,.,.,TGCGCCAGAGACTGGGACCTCTCCGAGCAGTACTTC,CARDWDLSEQYF
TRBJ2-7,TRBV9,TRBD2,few,TGTGCCAGCAGCCTCGCGGGAGACGGCTACGGGCAGTACTTC,CASSLAGDGYGQYF
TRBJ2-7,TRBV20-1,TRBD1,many,TGCAGTGCTAGAGATCCCAACAGGGGGCACAACGAGCAGTACTTC,CSARDPNRGHNEQYF